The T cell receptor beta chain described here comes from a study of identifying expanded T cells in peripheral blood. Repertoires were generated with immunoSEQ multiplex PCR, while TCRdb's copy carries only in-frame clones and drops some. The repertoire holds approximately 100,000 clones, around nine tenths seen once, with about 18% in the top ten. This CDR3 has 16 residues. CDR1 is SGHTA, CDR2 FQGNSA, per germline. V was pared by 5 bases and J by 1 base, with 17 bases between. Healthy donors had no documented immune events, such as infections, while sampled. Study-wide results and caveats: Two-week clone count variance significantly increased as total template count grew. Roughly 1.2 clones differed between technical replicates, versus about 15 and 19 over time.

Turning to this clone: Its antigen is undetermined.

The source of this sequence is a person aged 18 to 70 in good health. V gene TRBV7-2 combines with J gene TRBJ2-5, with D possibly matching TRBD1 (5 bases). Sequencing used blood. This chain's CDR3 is CASSPSVRGPQETQYF. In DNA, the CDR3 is TGTGCCAGCAGCCCCTCGGTAAGGGGCCCCCAAGAGACCCAGTACTTC.